The clone carrying this TCR beta chain was seen a few times. The CDR3 loop spans 16 amino acids. V lost 3 bases, J lost 2 bases, and 9 bases stayed unmatched. The germline V gene encodes CDR1 ENHRY and CDR2 SYGVKD. This entry is derived from a study of T cells in Graves' hyperthyroidism and ophthalmopathy. TCR beta CDR3 regions were amplified from RNA. The primer set for the first-round RT-PCR of the TCR CDR3 was HTBI. TCRdb reprocessed the multiplex PCR reads via MiXCR and lists one record per CDR3 protein. Of 300,000 to 450,000 distinct CDR3 sequences listed, around 13% are singletons. This chain links TRBV10-3 with TRBJ2-7; 8 nucleotides line up with TRBD1. Sequencing used blood. The clonotype originates from a woman in her twenties or thirties with Graves' ophthalmopathy. The CDR3 DNA sequence: TGTGCCATCAGTGACCCGGACAGGGTCTTAGCCTACGAGCAGTACTTC. It translates to CAISDPDRVLAYEQYF.